A selection of T cell receptor beta chains follows, all from one sample in a study of blood T cell repertoires in COVID-19. Repertoires were generated with immunoSEQ multiplex PCR, while TCRdb's copy carries only in-frame clones and drops some. The sample includes 65,000 or so clones, approximately 86% seen only once; the top ten take around 10%. The source material was peripheral blood. These receptors were collected from a human donor with acute or convalescent COVID-19. The donor label of this sample is uncertain. Each CDR3 is given with its conserved first and last residue. Each record gives: V gene, CDR3 length, J gene, CDR3 protein.

V: TRBV12-3/TRBV12-4; length: 13; J: TRBJ2-5; CDR3: CASSLFQQETQYF
V: TRBV2; length: 14; J: TRBJ2-5; CDR3: CASSEDRTQETQYF
V: TRBV3-1/TRBV3-2; length: 13; J: TRBJ1-2; CDR3: CASSLRGNYGYTF
V: TRBV29-1; length: 13; J: TRBJ1-2; CDR3: CSVVDRGLYGYTF
V: TRBV9; length: 17; J: TRBJ1-4; CDR3: CASSSRPGTGSGEKLFF
V: TRBV19; length: 15; J: TRBJ2-1; CDR3: CASSIEAGRYNEQFF
V: TRBV20-1; length: 17; J: TRBJ1-1; CDR3: CSASERRDNQRNTEAFF
V: TRBV11-2; length: 14; J: TRBJ2-5; CDR3: CASSSAYGSETQYF
V: TRBV19; length: 15; J: TRBJ2-1; CDR3: CASGTSGGGYNEQFF
V: TRBV7-2; length: 13; J: TRBJ2-3; CDR3: CASSLNWRGTQYF
V: TRBV5-7; length: 12; J: TRBJ2-3; CDR3: CASSVLGHTQYF
V: TRBV5-5; length: 13; J: TRBJ2-5; CDR3: CADARAFGETQYF
V: TRBV5-6; length: 15; J: TRBJ1-4; CDR3: CASSVTGLGKEKLFF
V: TRBV27; length: 15; J: TRBJ1-2; CDR3: CASSFRRGVNDGYTF
V: TRBV10-2; length: 15; J: TRBJ1-2; CDR3: CASREGQANNYGYTF
V: TRBV28; length: 12; J: TRBJ1-5; CDR3: CASRVQGQPQHF
V: TRBV23-1; length: 14; J: TRBJ2-2; CDR3: CASSQIAGTGELFF
V: TRBV18; length: 18; J: TRBJ2-6; CDR3: CASSPKQGSLSGANVLTF
V: TRBV10-3; length: 12; J: TRBJ1-1; CDR3: CARGQANTEAFF
V: TRBV2; length: 14; J: TRBJ2-3; CDR3: CASDVAESTDTQYF
V: TRBV11-3; length: 13; J: TRBJ2-7; CDR3: CASSGQGVDEQYF
V: TRBV6-2/TRBV6-3; length: 18; J: TRBJ2-5; CDR3: CASSYSAEAGGTRETQYF
V: TRBV7-6; length: 15; J: TRBJ2-3; CDR3: CASSWASGGADTQYF
V: TRBV3-1/TRBV3-2; length: 16; J: TRBJ1-3; CDR3: CASSQENQRPGNTIYF
V: TRBV5-1; length: 17; J: TRBJ1-6; CDR3: CASSPGDGFSYNSPLHF
V: TRBV4-1; length: 15; J: TRBJ2-7; CDR3: CASSQAYRDYYEQYF
V: TRBV7-8; length: 17; J: TRBJ2-6; CDR3: CASNKQGSDFVANVLTF
V: TRBV18; length: 17; J: TRBJ2-3; CDR3: CASSPQAARGVSDTQYF
V: TRBV2; length: 15; J: TRBJ2-3; CDR3: CASSDWARQLGTQYF
V: TRBV13; length: 17; J: TRBJ2-1; CDR3: CASSLLASGSSYNEQFF
V: TRBV9; length: 15; J: TRBJ2-7; CDR3: CASSKGPGEAYEQYF
V: TRBV9; length: 14; J: TRBJ2-2; CDR3: CASSAIQGAGELFF
V: TRBV19; length: 16; J: TRBJ2-2; CDR3: CASLLTGDSNTGELFF
V: TRBV3-1/TRBV3-2; length: 16; J: TRBJ2-1; CDR3: CASSPVGGSGYNEQFF
V: TRBV5-6; length: 16; J: TRBJ2-5; CDR3: CASSTRLAGIQETQYF
V: TRBV28; length: 14; J: TRBJ2-7; CDR3: CASSSVTGAYEQYF
V: TRBV3-1/TRBV3-2; length: 13; J: TRBJ1-1; CDR3: CASRHTVNTEAFF